The 18 T cell receptor beta chains in this list originate from one sample, sequenced in a study of CD8+ T cells in alopecia areata. As the sequencing template, cDNA was produced by extracting RNA and reverse transcribing it. Libraries were prepared by immunoSEQ multiplex PCR; TCRdb keeps only in-frame clonotypes and omits some of them. This sample carries 93,000 or so clones, approximately 58% of them seen once, and the ten largest clones take 8.5% to 10%. What was sequenced was CD4+ T cells sorted from blood. These receptors came from a human donor in good health.

The chain joins TRBV7-2 to TRBJ2-1; D call uncertain. The CDR3 contains 13 residues. With 1 base removed from V and 9 bases from J, the gap between germline ends came to 10 bases. Germline V gene lookup returns CDR1 SGHTA and CDR2 FQGNSA. The CDR3 DNA reads TGTGCCAGCAGCTTAGTGGTGGGTGGTGAGCAGTTCTTC. It specifies CASSLVVGGEQFF.

V is TRBV18 and J is TRBJ2-2; 7 nucleotides agree with TRBD1. Losses at the gene ends were 6 bases for V and 6 bases for J; bases not matched to a gene: 13. The CDR3 is 16 residues long. Per the germline V gene, CDR1 is KGHSH and CDR2 is LQKENI. The CDR3: CASSPFDRVSAGELFF. The CDR3 DNA reads as TGTGCCAGCTCGCCCTTCGACAGGGTCTCGGCCGGGGAGCTGTTTTTT.

This chain connects TRBV13 to TRBJ1-6, with D unresolved. Looked up from germline, CDR1 is PRHDT and CDR2 is FYEKMQ (reference sequence). The CDR3 length is 14 residues. V was cut by 1 base and J by 7 bases, with 8 bases left in between. CDR3 coding DNA: TGTGCCAGCAGCTTAGCGGGGAACAATTCACCCCTCCACTTT. Translated, it gives CASSLAGNNSPLHF. The full variable domain, with the rest looked up from reference TRBV13 and TRBJ1-6, is AAGVIQSPRHLIKEKRETATLKCYPIPRHDTVYWYQQGPGQDPQFLISFYEKMQSDKGSIPDRFSAQQFSDYHSELNMSSLELGDSALYFCASSLAGNNSPLHFGNGTRLTVT.

Here the CDR3 reads CASSNRDTSISYNSPLHF. The CDR3, as DNA: TGTGCCAGCAGTAACCGGGACACCTCGATCTCCTATAATTCACCCCTCCACTTT. J is TRBJ1-6 and V is TRBV27; the D gene is possibly TRBD1 (6 bases). Trimming cost V 5 bases and J 0 bases, with 17 bases left between them. The CDR3 is 18 amino acids. The V gene's germline CDR1 is MNHEY and CDR2 SMNVEV (reference sequence).

The V call is TRBV5-1, the J call TRBJ2-5; TRBD2 is a possible D gene (6 bases). The V and J ends lost 0 bases and 2 bases respectively, with 17 bases between them. Germline V gene lookup returns CDR1 SGHRS and CDR2 YFSETQ. The CDR3 runs to 17 residues. The chain's CDR3 is CASSLAPRGGGQETQYF. CDR3 DNA: TGCGCCAGCAGCTTGGCCCCAAGGGGAGGAGGACAAGAGACCCAGTACTTC.

The gene calls are TRBV9 and TRBJ1-6; 8 nucleotides align to TRBD1. The CDR3 covers 17 residues. Germline CDR1 SGDLS, CDR2 YYNGEE. V was clipped by 3 bases and J by 0 bases; unmatched bases: 5. The CDR3 loop reads CASSARQGSSYNSPLHF. The DNA for the CDR3 is TGTGCCAGCAGCGCCAGACAGGGGAGCTCCTATAATTCACCCCTCCACTTT.

The chain links TRBV4-1 to TRBJ1-6, with D unclear. Germline V lookup: CDR1 MGHRA, CDR2 YSYEKL. The CDR3 has 13 amino acids. Trimming removed 0 bases at V and 10 bases at J, with 7 bases between. CDR3 region: CASSQERESPLHF. CDR3 nucleotides: TGCGCCAGCAGCCAAGAACGGGAGTCACCCCTCCACTTT.

The DNA for the CDR3 is TGTGCCAGCACCCGGGACTCCGGAGAGCAGTTCTTC. This translates into CASTRDSGEQFF. This sequence joins TRBV6-1 and TRBJ2-1; D is perhaps TRBD2 (6 bases). The ends were cut back, 7 bases at V and 10 bases at J, with 14 bases in the middle. The CDR3 covers 12 residues. In germline, CDR1 is MNHNS, CDR2 SASEGT.

This chain links TRBV6-6 with TRBJ2-5, with a weak D call TRBD1 (5 bases). Germline V gives CDR1 MNHNY, CDR2 SVGAGI (reference sequence). V lost 6 bases and J 1 base, leaving 12 bases between the germline ends. This CDR3 comprises 14 residues. CDR3 amino acids: CASSWGGSQETQYF. CDR3 DNA: TGTGCCAGCAGCTGGGGCGGCAGCCAAGAGACCCAGTACTTC.

The chain is built from TRBV6-6 and TRBJ1-6; 10 bases fit TRBD1. In germline, CDR1 is MNHNY, CDR2 SVGAGI (reference sequence). V dropped 10 bases and J dropped 9; count of bases not matched to a gene: 3. This CDR3 is 12 amino acids long. CDR3 nucleotides: TGTGCCACCGGACAGGGGGTTTCACCCCTCCACTTT. Translated: CATGQGVSPLHF.

V gene TRBV29-1 combines with J gene TRBJ2-1; D call uncertain. Germline lookup yields CDR1 SQVTM and CDR2 ANQGSEA. The CDR3 is made up of 12 amino acids. Trimming pared 1 base from V and 8 bases from J, leaving 9 bases between. The CDR3 spells CSVEADRDEQFF. CDR3 coding DNA: TGCAGCGTTGAAGCGGACCGCGATGAGCAGTTCTTC.

This clone showed up just once. This sequence joins TRBV15 and TRBJ2-3; tentative D call: TRBD1 (5 bases). The length of the CDR3 is 16 residues. The V gene's germline CDR1 is LNHNV and CDR2 YYDKDF (reference sequence). The V end was cut by 0 bases, the J end by 4 bases, with 14 bases between. Written as DNA, the CDR3 is TGTGCCACCAGCAGAGAAGCACAGGCGCGGCCAGATACGCAGTATTTT. Translation gives CATSREAQARPDTQYF.

The V call is TRBV29-1, the J call TRBJ2-3; possibly TRBD2 for D (6 bases). Germline V gene sequence: CDR1 SQVTM, CDR2 ANQGSEA. Trimming left V 7 bases short and J 0 bases short, with 14 bases between. This CDR3 has 14 amino acids. For the CDR3, the DNA is TGCAGCGAGCAACATGGGGGGAGCACAGATACGCAGTATTTT. Translated, it gives CSEQHGGSTDTQYF.

V is TRBV6-1 and J is TRBJ2-2; D may be TRBD1 (6 bases). Germline V gene sequence: CDR1 MNHNS, CDR2 SASEGT. The V and J ends lost 7 bases and 3 bases respectively, with 9 bases between them. The CDR3 covers 13 residues. CDR3 loop: CASTTGYTGELFF. CDR3 coding DNA: TGTGCCAGCACCACAGGGTACACCGGGGAGCTGTTTTTT.

Concerning this clone: At the DNA level, this CDR3 is encoded by other sequences in the same sample as well. V usage is TRBV29-1 and J usage is TRBJ1-1; perhaps TRBD1 as D (5 bases). Germline CDR1 and CDR2: SQVTM and ANQGSEA. Trimming took 4 bases from V and 0 from J, leaving 9 bases between them. The CDR3 is 13 residues long. CDR3 sequence reads: CSVAGIMNTEAFF. CDR3 in DNA: TGCAGCGTTGCAGGGATCATGAACACTGAAGCTTTCTTT.

The V and J genes are TRBV4-2 and TRBJ2-5; D remains unclear. The CDR3 length is 13 residues. The V gene's germline CDR1 is LGHNA and CDR2 YNFKEQ. The V end was cut by 0 bases, the J end by 1 base, with 3 bases between. The CDR3 loop is CASSQDRQETQYF. In DNA, the CDR3 is TGTGCCAGCAGCCAAGATCGCCAAGAGACCCAGTACTTC.

V and J are TRBV28 and TRBJ2-1; 11 nucleotides align to TRBD2. The CDR3 has 15 residues. With 5 bases clipped from V and 3 bases from J, the junction kept 3 bases outside the gene matches. From germline, CDR1 is MDHEN and CDR2 SYDVKM. The CDR3 region is CASSPGTSGYNEQFF. CDR3 sequence (DNA): TGTGCCAGCAGTCCCGGGACTAGCGGCTACAATGAGCAGTTCTTC.

The chain's CDR3 is CASSRQGTSGGAPETQYF. CDR3 nucleotide sequence: TGCGCCAGCAGCCGGCAGGGGACTAGCGGGGGGGCCCCAGAGACCCAGTACTTC. The chain employs TRBV5-1 and TRBJ2-5, with TRBD2 matching over 16 bases. Trimming removed 4 bases from V and 4 bases from J; junction bases left unmatched: 10. Germline assignment: CDR1 SGHRS and CDR2 YFSETQ. The CDR3 is 18 residues long.